These T cell receptor beta chains were read from a single sample in a study of Graves' ophthalmopathy and Graves' hyperthyroidism. TCRdb processed the multiplex PCR reads anew with MiXCR; each CDR3 protein has one entry. Among about 500,000 distinct CDR3 sequences listed, roughly 39% were seen once. Sample: peripheral blood or thyroid tissue (not recorded which). These receptors were taken from an adult man with Graves' hyperthyroidism. Each CDR3 is given with its conserved first and last residue. Each record gives: V gene, clone size, J gene, D gene, CDR3 DNA, CDR3 protein. D genes are given only for firm matches. Only some rows state a clone size, as once, few, many or a class for expanded clones.

v_gene: TRBV7-9
abundance: .
j_gene: TRBJ1-6
d_gene: TRBD1
CDR3nt: TGTGCCAGCAGTATCCCCGGGACAGGGTGGTCAAGGGGTTCACCCCTCCACTTT
CDR3aa: CASSIPGTGWSRGSPLHF

v_gene: TRBV30
abundance: few
j_gene: TRBJ2-5
d_gene: .
CDR3nt: TGTGCCTGGAGTGTAGCGGGCCTGGAGACCCAGTACTTC
CDR3aa: CAWSVAGLETQYF

v_gene: TRBV5-1
abundance: once
j_gene: TRBJ1-4
d_gene: TRBD1
CDR3nt: TGCGCCAGCAGCCCCGGGCGGACAGGGAGAGAAAAACTGTTTTTT
CDR3aa: CASSPGRTGREKLFF

v_gene: TRBV15
abundance: many
j_gene: TRBJ1-5
d_gene: .
CDR3nt: TGTGCCACCAGCAGAGATTCAGGGGTCAATCAGCCCCAGCATTTT
CDR3aa: CATSRDSGVNQPQHF

v_gene: TRBV20-1
abundance: .
j_gene: TRBJ2-7
d_gene: .
CDR3nt: TGCAGTGCTAGAGATTTTACCAGGGGACAAAATGACGAGCAGTACTTC
CDR3aa: CSARDFTRGQNDEQYF

v_gene: TRBV15
abundance: few
j_gene: TRBJ2-1
d_gene: .
CDR3nt: TGTGCCACCAGCAGAGATCGTCCCTTCTACAATGAGCAGTTCTTC
CDR3aa: CATSRDRPFYNEQFF

v_gene: TRBV20-1
abundance: .
j_gene: TRBJ2-1
d_gene: .
CDR3nt: TGCAGTGCAGAAACAGGGTTCGGGACCTACAATGAGCAGTTCTTC
CDR3aa: CSAETGFGTYNEQFF

v_gene: TRBV10-3
abundance: many
j_gene: TRBJ1-2
d_gene: .
CDR3nt: TGTGCCATCAGTGAAGGACCCCAACTCTATGGCTACACCTTC
CDR3aa: CAISEGPQLYGYTF

v_gene: TRBV3-1
abundance: many
j_gene: TRBJ1-5
d_gene: TRBD1
CDR3nt: TGTGCCAGCAGCTCGGACAGGGTGGCGCCCCAGCATTTT
CDR3aa: CASSSDRVAPQHF

v_gene: TRBV2
abundance: many
j_gene: TRBJ2-6
d_gene: .
CDR3nt: TGTGCCAGCGGAGGGGCAGGCGACAACGTCCTGACTTTC
CDR3aa: CASGGAGDNVLTF

v_gene: TRBV24-1
abundance: .
j_gene: TRBJ2-5
d_gene: .
CDR3nt: TGTGCCACCAGTGATTTGTCGGACGCGGCGACCCAGTACTTC
CDR3aa: CATSDLSDAATQYF

v_gene: TRBV7-2
abundance: .
j_gene: TRBJ1-4
d_gene: .
CDR3nt: TGTGCCAGCAGCGGGGGACCCGCAACTAATGAAAAACTGTTTTTT
CDR3aa: CASSGGPATNEKLFF

v_gene: TRBV19
abundance: .
j_gene: TRBJ2-7
d_gene: .
CDR3nt: TGTGCCAGTAGCGGGAGAAATCCCTACGAGCAGTACTTC
CDR3aa: CASSGRNPYEQYF

v_gene: TRBV12-3/TRBV12-4
abundance: .
j_gene: TRBJ2-3
d_gene: TRBD2
CDR3nt: TGTGCCAGCAGTCCAGCGGGAGCAGCAGATACGCAGTATTTT
CDR3aa: CASSPAGAADTQYF

v_gene: TRBV20-1
abundance: .
j_gene: TRBJ1-2
d_gene: TRBD1
CDR3nt: TGCAGTGCTAGAGATTCGGACAGGTCCCATGACTATGGCTACACCTTC
CDR3aa: CSARDSDRSHDYGYTF

v_gene: TRBV19
abundance: .
j_gene: TRBJ2-7
d_gene: .
CDR3nt: TGTGCCAGTAGTATAAAGGCCAGGAGCTCCTACGAGCAGTACTTC
CDR3aa: CASSIKARSSYEQYF

v_gene: TRBV6-1
abundance: many
j_gene: TRBJ2-2
d_gene: .
CDR3nt: TGTGCCAGCAGTGAGTTGAGGAACACCGGGGAGCTGTTTTTT
CDR3aa: CASSELRNTGELFF

v_gene: TRBV10-3
abundance: .
j_gene: TRBJ1-4
d_gene: .
CDR3nt: TGTGCCATCAGTGGGGTGGACAAATATGAAAAACTGTTTTTT
CDR3aa: CAISGVDKYEKLFF

v_gene: TRBV29-1
abundance: few
j_gene: TRBJ1-4
d_gene: .
CDR3nt: TGCAGCGTCCAACTAGGGACTAATGAAAAACTGTTTTTT
CDR3aa: CSVQLGTNEKLFF

v_gene: TRBV19
abundance: many
j_gene: TRBJ1-1
d_gene: .
CDR3nt: TGTGCCAGTAGTATTGTTCTGGGGAACACTGAAGCTTTCTTT
CDR3aa: CASSIVLGNTEAFF

v_gene: TRBV20-1
abundance: many
j_gene: TRBJ2-2
d_gene: TRBD1
CDR3nt: TGCAGTGCTAGACCTGGGGACAGGGCGAACACCGGGGAGCTGTTTTTT
CDR3aa: CSARPGDRANTGELFF

v_gene: TRBV9
abundance: .
j_gene: TRBJ1-1
d_gene: .
CDR3nt: TGTGCCAGCAGCAGTTTATTCAGGACTGAAGCTTTCTTT
CDR3aa: CASSSLFRTEAFF